The 22 T cell receptor beta chains reported below all come from one sample, sequenced in a study of Ad26.COV2.S vaccination and SARS-CoV-2 variants. Clones were read by immunoSEQ multiplex PCR, and TCRdb kept only the in-frame ones, dropping some. The sample includes approximately 500,000 clones, roughly 87% seen only once; the top ten take roughly 13%. As for treatment: 15 to 20 received Ad26.COV2.S at low or high dose, single or two shots; about 5 received placebo; per-sample allocation not given. Day 63 following the first vaccine or placebo injection was when the samples were taken. Sample: peripheral blood, taken in a trial of Ad26.COV2.S vaccine versus placebo. These receptors all come from a person between 18 and 60 years old who received the Ad26.COV2.S COVID-19 vaccine or a placebo.

This clone was counted between two and nine times. The gene calls are TRBV28 and TRBJ1-3; D may be TRBD1 (5 bases). Germline-derived CDR1 and CDR2 are MDHEN and SYDVKM. CDR3 length equals 14 residues. Trimming took 7 bases from V and 3 from J, leaving 13 bases between them. The CDR3 DNA is TGTGCCAGCACCACCGGGACCTTTGGAAACACCATATATTTT. Protein sequence: CASTTGTFGNTIYF. The full variable domain, its missing parts supplied by reference TRBV28 and TRBJ1-3, is DVKVTQSSRYLVKRTGEKVFLECVQDMDHENMFWYRQDPGLGLRLIYFSYDVKMKEKGDIPEGYSVSREKKERFSLILESASTNQTSMYLCASTTGTFGNTIYFGEGSWLTVV.

Regarding this clone: The sample holds other DNA sequences that translate to the same CDR3. J is TRBJ1-4 and V is TRBV28; tentative D call: TRBD1 (5 bases). This CDR3 is 14 amino acids long. V lost 3 bases to trimming and J lost 8 bases, with 13 bases between them. Germline-derived CDR1 and CDR2 are MDHEN and SYDVKM. CDR3 sequence: CASSFAGTGEKLFF. CDR3 nucleotide sequence: TGTGCCAGCAGTTTCGCAGGGACTGGCGAAAAACTGTTTTTT.

This chain links TRBV27 with TRBJ2-5; possibly TRBD2 for D (6 bases). The CDR3 is 16 amino acids. Germline assignment: CDR1 MNHEY and CDR2 SMNVEV (reference sequence). Trimming removed 5 bases from V and 2 bases from J, with 18 bases in between. CDR3 sequence reads: CASSPGDFRIQETQYF. In nucleotides, the CDR3 is TGTGCCAGCAGTCCTGGGGACTTCCGAATTCAAGAGACCCAGTACTTC.

V and J are TRBV28 and TRBJ2-7, with D possibly being TRBD1 or TRBD2 (5 bases each). V lost 3 bases and J 3 bases, leaving 12 bases between the germline ends. Germline CDR1 is MDHEN and CDR2 is SYDVKM. The CDR3 spans 14 residues. In DNA, the CDR3 is TGTGCCAGCAGTTTCACTAGGGGTAACTACGAGCAGTACTTC. Translating it yields CASSFTRGNYEQYF. Complete variable domain (other parts from reference TRBV28 and TRBJ2-7): DVKVTQSSRYLVKRTGEKVFLECVQDMDHENMFWYRQDPGLGLRLIYFSYDVKMKEKGDIPEGYSVSREKKERFSLILESASTNQTSMYLCASSFTRGNYEQYFGPGTRLTVT.

The J gene is TRBJ2-7, the V gene TRBV6-1; D gene unclear. CDR1 is MNHNS and CDR2 is SASEGT in the germline V gene. This CDR3 comprises 13 residues. The V end was cut by 1 base, the J end by 6 bases, with 10 bases between. The CDR3 reads CASSEGTALEQYF. The CDR3 DNA is TGTGCCAGCAGTGAAGGGACGGCCCTCGAGCAGTACTTC.

About this clone: The identical CDR3 is also encoded by other nucleotide sequences in the sample. This chain uses TRBV28 with TRBJ1-1; D is undetermined. Germline V gene data show CDR1 as MDHEN and CDR2 as SYDVKM. This CDR3 comprises 14 residues. Deletions cut 2 bases from V and 1 base from J, with 8 bases between. The CDR3 DNA sequence: TGTGCCAGCAGTTTAGGAGGGCCGAACACTGAAGCTTTCTTT. Translated: CASSLGGPNTEAFF.

This chain links TRBV5-1 with TRBJ2-2; 10 positions match TRBD2. From germline, CDR1 is SGHRS and CDR2 YFSETQ. The CDR3 is 16 residues long. The V and J ends lost 4 bases and 0 bases, in that order; junction bases with no gene match: 3. The CDR3 sequence is CASSHGLAANTGELFF. The CDR3 DNA reads as TGCGCCAGCAGCCACGGACTAGCGGCGAACACCGGGGAGCTGTTTTTT.

The CDR3 bases are TGTGCCTGGAATCAGGCGCTTTATGGCTACACCTTC. Protein: CAWNQALYGYTF. The gene calls are TRBV30 and TRBJ1-2; no clear D gene. This CDR3 region has 12 residues. V gave up 4 bases and J gave up 5 bases, with 11 bases separating them. The V gene's germline CDR1 is GTSNPN and CDR2 SVGIG (reference sequence).

This clone has a single count. This chain joins TRBV5-6 and TRBJ2-7, with TRBD1 matching 10 bases. V lost 4 bases to trimming and J lost 4 bases; unmatched junction nucleotides: 11. Germline V lookup: CDR1 SGHDT, CDR2 YYEEEE. This CDR3 region has 16 residues. CDR3 residues: CASSTPGGTGEYEQYF. CDR3 nucleotides: TGTGCCAGCAGCACTCCCGGGGGGACAGGGGAATACGAGCAGTACTTC.

The table lists this clone with a count of one. V usage is TRBV2 and J usage is TRBJ1-2; TRBD1 matches at 8 bases. J gave up 8 bases and V 5 bases, and 7 bases lay outside the gene matches. The CDR3 is 13 residues long. Germline CDR1 SNHLY, CDR2 FYNNEI. This CDR3 reads CASSIIQGDGYTF. The CDR3 DNA sequence: TGTGCCAGCAGTATAATACAGGGGGACGGCTACACCTTC.

The chain recombines TRBV7-2 with TRBJ2-7; 8 positions agree with TRBD2. Germline lookup yields CDR1 SGHTA and CDR2 FQGNSA. The junction had 7 bases not matched to a gene; V was cut back by 5 bases and J by 4 bases. This CDR3 contains 14 residues. The CDR3 DNA reads as TGTGCCAGCAGCGCCCGGGCGGGGGGTTACGAGCAGTACTTC. This codes for CASSARAGGYEQYF. The whole variable domain, filled in from reference TRBV7-2 and TRBJ2-7, reads GAGVSQSPSNKVTEKGKDVELRCDPISGHTALYWYRQSLGQGLEFLIYFQGNSAPDKSGLPSDRFSAERTGGSVSTLTIQRTQQEDSAVYLCASSARAGGYEQYFGPGTRLTVT.

The table lists this clone with a few counts. The chain joins TRBV2 to TRBJ1-1, with D perhaps matching TRBD1 (5 bases). This CDR3 comprises 13 residues. V was trimmed by 6 bases and J by 1 base, leaving 9 bases between them. Germline CDR1 SNHLY, CDR2 FYNNEI. CDR3 DNA sequence: TGTGCCAGCAGGCAGGGACCGAACACTGAAGCTTTCTTT. The encoded protein is CASRQGPNTEAFF.

This chain joins TRBV28 and TRBJ2-1; D ambiguous. CDR3 size: 13 residues. The V gene lost 6 bases and the J gene lost 8 bases, with 14 bases spanning the gap. In germline, CDR1 is MDHEN, CDR2 SYDVKM. This CDR3 is CASRFPGRDEQFF. The CDR3 DNA reads TGTGCCAGCAGGTTTCCCGGTAGGGATGAGCAGTTCTTC.

This clone was found a few times. V and J are TRBV7-2 and TRBJ1-1; possibly TRBD1 for D (6 bases). This CDR3 region has 13 residues. CDR1 is SGHTA, CDR2 FQGNSA, per germline. Trimming took off 5 bases at V and 7 bases at J, with 14 bases between the two ends. The CDR3 coding sequence is TGTGCCAGCAGCCCAATGAGACAGGTTGAAGCTTTCTTT. Its translation is CASSPMRQVEAFF.

The rearrangement uses TRBV24-1 and TRBJ2-1; 11 nucleotides line up with TRBD2. Germline CDR1 is KGHDR and CDR2 is SFDVKD. J gave up 0 bases and V 3 bases, and 12 bases lay outside the gene matches. The CDR3 totals 20 residues. CDR3 nucleotides: TGTGCCACCAGTGATGCGCTAGCGGGAGGCACTTGGAGCTCCTACAATGAGCAGTTCTTC. Translated, it gives CATSDALAGGTWSSYNEQFF.

This chain links TRBV6-1 with TRBJ2-5, with 7 bases that match TRBD1. The length of the CDR3 is 16 residues. CDR1 is MNHNS and CDR2 is SASEGT in the germline V gene. The V gene end was trimmed by 4 bases and the J gene end by 2 bases; junction bases not matched to a gene: 10. CDR3 amino acids: CASSVRGGAVQETQYF. DNA for the CDR3: TGTGCCAGCAGTGTCCGAGGGGGCGCAGTTCAAGAGACCCAGTACTTC.

Regarding this clone: At the DNA level, this CDR3 is encoded by other sequences in the same sample as well. The V gene is TRBV5-1, the J gene TRBJ1-6; TRBD1 matches 8 bases. Germline V gives CDR1 SGHRS, CDR2 YFSETQ. Germline trimming cut 4 bases from V and 7 bases from J; bases unmatched to any gene: 4. This CDR3 has 14 residues. The CDR3 here is CASSLGQGNSPLHF. DNA for the CDR3: TGCGCCAGCAGCCTCGGACAGGGAAATTCACCCCTCCACTTT.

The DNA of the CDR3 is TGTGCCAGCAGCAAAGAAAAGGACGGGACTTCACCCCTCCACTTT. The encoded protein is CASSKEKDGTSPLHF. V gene TRBV21-1 combines with J gene TRBJ1-6. TRBV21-1 has pseudogene status. CDR3 length equals 15 residues.

The CDR3 nucleotides read TGTGCCACCGGGACAGCTAACTATGGCTACACCTTC. Encoded protein: CATGTANYGYTF. This sequence joins TRBV28 and TRBJ1-2; 7 positions match TRBD1. After removal of 10 bases from V and 0 bases from J, the junction contained 2 bases not matched to a gene. The CDR3 sequence is 12 residues long. Germline-derived CDR1 and CDR2 are MDHEN and SYDVKM.

This sequence joins TRBV27 and TRBJ2-7; no definite D call. Between the trimmed V and J ends, which lost 5 bases and 0 bases, there was a span of 8 bases. CDR3 size: 13 residues. Per the germline V gene, CDR1 is MNHEY and CDR2 is SMNVEV (reference sequence). This CDR3 reads CASSHQNSYEQYF. The CDR3 DNA reads as TGTGCCAGCAGTCACCAGAACTCCTACGAGCAGTACTTC.

The rearrangement joins TRBV13 to TRBJ2-3; D not certain. Trimming cost V 2 bases and J 2 bases, with 14 bases left between them. This CDR3 spans 16 amino acids. CDR1 is PRHDT and CDR2 is FYEKMQ in the germline V gene (reference sequence). The CDR3 protein is CASSLMARTTTDTQYF. CDR3 DNA sequence: TGTGCCAGCAGCTTAATGGCCCGGACGACCACAGATACGCAGTATTTT. Complete variable domain (other parts from reference TRBV13 and TRBJ2-3): AAGVIQSPRHLIKEKRETATLKCYPIPRHDTVYWYQQGPGQDPQFLISFYEKMQSDKGSIPDRFSAQQFSDYHSELNMSSLELGDSALYFCASSLMARTTTDTQYFGPGTRLTVL.

This clone was seen just once. V is TRBV21-1 and J is TRBJ1-1. TRBV21-1 is recorded as a pseudogene. The CDR3 covers 15 residues. The CDR3 sequence is CASSSVGGAKEEAFF. CDR3 coding DNA: TGTGCCAGCAGCTCCGTAGGGGGGGCTAAGGAGGAAGCTTTCTTT.